The 28 T cell receptor beta chains below all came from one sample that was sequenced in a study of blood T cell repertoires in COVID-19. Here immunoSEQ multiplex PCR was the method, and the copy in TCRdb shows in-frame clones only, minus some. The data hold tens of thousands of clones, with about four fifths observed a single time. Sequenced input: peripheral blood. All receptors come from a human donor in a cohort sampled during active COVID-19.

This chain connects TRBV2 to TRBJ1-2; the D gene is possibly TRBD1 (5 bases). This CDR3 comprises 15 residues. Germline CDR1 and CDR2: SNHLY and FYNNEI. Between the trimmed V and J ends, which lost 2 bases and 2 bases, there was a span of 12 bases. The CDR3 sequence: CASSERGLRNYGYTF. In nucleotides, the CDR3 is TGTGCCAGCAGTGAAAGGGGCCTCCGGAACTATGGCTACACCTTC.

The chain employs TRBV19 and TRBJ2-3, with D perhaps matching TRBD2 (6 bases). The CDR3 length is 13 residues. Germline V gene lookup returns CDR1 LNHDA and CDR2 SQIVND (reference sequence). Trimming shortened V by 9 bases and J by 5 bases, and 15 bases separated the two germline ends. CDR3 sequence: CASGGAVEDTQYF. CDR3 sequence (DNA): TGTGCCAGCGGGGGAGCTGTTGAAGATACGCAGTATTTT.

This CDR3 reads CASSSDRGYSPLHF. The CDR3 region has the DNA TGTGCCAGCAGCTCGGACAGGGGGTATTCACCCCTCCACTTT. The V gene is TRBV5-5, the J gene TRBJ1-6; 10 bases are shared with TRBD1. Germline CDR1 reads SGHKS; CDR2 reads YYEKEE (reference sequence). CDR3 size: 14 residues. The V segment lost 3 bases and the J segment 8 bases; nucleotides outside the gene matches: 2.

The V and J genes are TRBV3-1 (or the pseudogene TRBV3-2) and TRBJ2-5; D might be TRBD1 (6 bases). V lost 0 bases to trimming and J lost 1 base, with 12 bases between them. Germline V gives CDR1 LGHDT, CDR2 YNNKEL (reference sequence). There are 16 residues in the CDR3. CDR3 DNA: TGTGCCAGCAGCCAAGATACAGGGCTAAGCCAAGAGACCCAGTACTTC. Its translation is CASSQDTGLSQETQYF.

The gene calls are TRBV6-1 and TRBJ1-6; 7 bases are a match to TRBD1. CDR3 length: 18 residues. Germline assignment: CDR1 MNHNS and CDR2 SASEGT. V gave up 4 bases and J gave up 2 bases; unmatched junction bases: 11. The CDR3 DNA follows: TGTGCCAGCAGTGGCCCTTTGACAGGGAATCCCTATAATTCACCCCTCCACTTT. Its translation: CASSGPLTGNPYNSPLHF.

In this sample, this clone turned up a few times. The V gene is TRBV3-1 (or the pseudogene TRBV3-2), the J gene TRBJ1-1, with 11 positions matching TRBD1. Per germline, CDR1 LGHDT and CDR2 YNNKEL (reference sequence). The length of the CDR3 is 13 residues. Trimming took 1 base from V and 8 from J; bases not matched to a gene: 0. The CDR3 nucleotides read TGTGCCAGCAGCCAAGGGACAGGGGGCGAAGCTTTCTTT. This codes for CASSQGTGGEAFF.

A remark on this clone: A read error may account for a junction end that differs from germline. The rearrangement links TRBV18 to TRBJ2-7; the match to TRBD1 covers 8 bases. Per germline, CDR1 KGHSH and CDR2 LQKENI. The CDR3 length is 13 residues. CDR3 nucleotide sequence: TGTGCCAGCACACCACGGACAGGGCGCGAGCAGTACTTC. As protein: CASTPRTGREQYF.

This clone was picked up one time. The chain is built from TRBV2 and TRBJ1-4; D gene unclear. Looked up from germline, CDR1 is SNHLY and CDR2 is FYNNEI. The CDR3 is 13 residues long. Trimming cost V 7 bases and J 3 bases, with 9 bases left between them. This CDR3 is CASKGGSNEKLFF. CDR3 coding DNA: TGTGCCAGCAAAGGAGGGTCTAATGAAAAACTGTTTTTT.

The V gene is TRBV28, the J gene TRBJ2-3, with a tentative D call TRBD2 (5 bases). CDR1 and CDR2 from the germline V gene are MDHEN and SYDVKM. The V gene lost 6 bases and the J gene lost 6 bases, with 19 bases spanning the gap. The CDR3 is 15 amino acids. The CDR3 here is CASSPQTLRGDTQYF. The CDR3 nucleotides read TGTGCCAGCAGCCCCCAGACACTTCGCGGGGATACGCAGTATTTT. The full variable domain, in which reference TRBV28 and TRBJ2-3 provide the parts outside the CDR3, is DVKVTQSSRYLVKRTGEKVFLECVQDMDHENMFWYRQDPGLGLRLIYFSYDVKMKEKGDIPEGYSVSREKKERFSLILESASTNQTSMYLCASSPQTLRGDTQYFGPGTRLTVL.

The chain is built from TRBV6-6 and TRBJ1-2; D is unresolved. Germline V gene sequence: CDR1 MNHNY, CDR2 SVGAGI (reference sequence). This CDR3 has 14 residues. Trimming cost V 4 bases and J 5 bases, with 14 bases left between them. The CDR3 DNA reads as TGTGCCAGCAGTTCAGATGTGACGGGGTATGGCTACACCTTC. This sequence encodes CASSSDVTGYGYTF.

This clone was seen once. The gene calls are TRBV5-1 and TRBJ1-3; D is uncertain. The CDR3 contains 14 residues. Trimming took off 0 bases at V and 0 bases at J, with 4 bases between the two ends. Germline V gene data show CDR1 as SGHRS and CDR2 as YFSETQ. The CDR3, as DNA: TGCGCCAGCAGCTTGGGCAGCTCTGGAAACACCATATATTTT. As protein: CASSLGSSGNTIYF.

The rearrangement joins TRBV13 to TRBJ2-2, with a weak D call TRBD2 (7 bases). CDR3 size: 16 residues. The V end was cut by 4 bases, the J end by 5 bases, with 17 bases between. Germline values: CDR1 PRHDT, CDR2 FYEKMQ (reference sequence). In nucleotides, the CDR3 is TGTGCCAGCAGCTCTGAAGGGGGGGCGCGAACCGGGGAGCTGTTTTTT. It encodes CASSSEGGARTGELFF.

The chain employs TRBV28 and TRBJ1-1, with D possibly matching TRBD1 (6 bases). V was pared by 3 bases and J by 6 bases, with 14 bases between. The CDR3 contains 14 residues. Germline lookup yields CDR1 MDHEN and CDR2 SYDVKM. The CDR3 loop reads CASSFGQPTAEAFF. CDR3 DNA: TGTGCCAGCAGTTTTGGACAGCCCACCGCTGAAGCTTTCTTT. The complete variable domain, with remaining parts taken from reference TRBV28 and TRBJ1-1, reads DVKVTQSSRYLVKRTGEKVFLECVQDMDHENMFWYRQDPGLGLRLIYFSYDVKMKEKGDIPEGYSVSREKKERFSLILESASTNQTSMYLCASSFGQPTAEAFFGQGTRLTVV.

This rearrangement joins TRBV19 to TRBJ2-6; D gene unclear. The CDR3 loop spans 17 amino acids. Germline-derived CDR1 and CDR2 are LNHDA and SQIVND (reference sequence). V lost 3 bases, J lost 1 base, and 13 bases lay in between. The CDR3 DNA follows: TGTGCCAGTAGTATCCGTTGGTTTAGATCTGGGGCCAACGTCCTGACTTTC. Protein sequence: CASSIRWFRSGANVLTF. The variable domain in full, completed from reference TRBV19 and TRBJ2-6, reads DGGITQSPKYLFRKEGQNVTLSCEQNLNHDAMYWYRQDPGQGLRLIYYSQIVNDFQKGDIAEGYSVSREKKESFPLTVTSAQKNPTAFYLCASSIRWFRSGANVLTFGAGSRLTVL.

This chain links TRBV28 with TRBJ1-2, with D possibly matching TRBD1 (6 bases). Per the germline V gene, CDR1 is MDHEN and CDR2 is SYDVKM. Trimming left V 2 bases short and J 7 bases short, with 14 bases between. The CDR3 is 14 residues long. This chain's CDR3 is CASSLNSGESGYTF. CDR3 nucleotides: TGTGCCAGCAGTTTAAACTCAGGGGAATCTGGCTACACCTTC.

V usage is TRBV20-1 and J usage is TRBJ1-3; unclear D gene. Looked up from germline, CDR1 is DFQATT and CDR2 is SNEGSKA (reference sequence). This CDR3 contains 11 residues. V dropped 5 bases and J dropped 4 bases, with 6 bases sitting between them. The CDR3: CSAPSGNTIYF. In DNA form, the CDR3 reads TGCAGTGCTCCCTCCGGAAACACCATATATTTT.

This chain connects TRBV2 to TRBJ2-1; TRBD2 agrees at 8 bases. The germline CDR1 and CDR2 sequences are SNHLY and FYNNEI. CDR3 length equals 19 residues. With V trimmed by 4 bases and J by 8 bases, 22 bases remained unmatched. DNA for the CDR3: TGTGCCAGCAGTGTGTTGAGGGCGTCTAGCGGGCCTCTACTCTATGAGCAGTTCTTC. Its protein is CASSVLRASSGPLLYEQFF.

The rearrangement uses TRBV29-1 and TRBJ2-5; D is unclear. The germline V and J ends were trimmed by 4 bases and 4 bases, with 13 bases remaining between them. Germline CDR1 reads SQVTM; CDR2 reads ANQGSEA. The CDR3 has 13 amino acids. The DNA of the CDR3 is TGCAGCGTTGGACATTCGGTAACAGAGACCCAGTACTTC. Translated: CSVGHSVTETQYF.

This sequence joins TRBV7-3 and TRBJ2-2, with 8 bases identical to TRBD2. Germline V gene data show CDR1 as SGHTA and CDR2 as FQGTGA. The CDR3 runs to 16 residues. Germline trimming cut 4 bases from V and 2 bases from J; bases unmatched to any gene: 6. The CDR3 nucleotides read TGTGCCAGCAGCTACCAGCGGGGGACAAACACCGGGGAGCTGTTTTTT. This sequence encodes CASSYQRGTNTGELFF.

V usage is TRBV15 and J usage is TRBJ2-7; 7 bases fit TRBD1. Per germline, CDR1 LNHNV and CDR2 YYDKDF (reference sequence). The CDR3 has 14 amino acids. The V and J ends lost 3 bases and 5 bases, in that order; junction bases with no gene match: 7. This chain's CDR3 is CATSSTGVVDEQYF. In DNA form, the CDR3 reads TGTGCCACCAGCAGTACAGGGGTGGTTGACGAGCAGTACTTC.

This chain links TRBV6-5 with TRBJ2-3, with TRBD1 as a possible D gene (6 bases). CDR3 size: 15 residues. V shed 0 bases and J shed 2 bases, with 9 bases lying between them. Germline loops: CDR1 MNHEY, CDR2 SVGAGI. The CDR3 sequence is CASSYSNRATDTQYF. CDR3 coding DNA: TGTGCCAGCAGTTACTCGAACAGGGCCACAGATACGCAGTATTTT.

J is TRBJ1-6 and V is TRBV2, with TRBD1 matching over 9 bases. The CDR3 loop spans 14 amino acids. V lost 8 bases and J lost 11; bases outside the gene matches: 10. Germline V lookup: CDR1 SNHLY, CDR2 FYNNEI. Here the CDR3 DNA reads TGTGCCAGCGGGGGGGGACAGGGTTTTGCACCCCTCCACTTT. It codes for CASGGGQGFAPLHF.

CDR3 DNA sequence: TGTGCCAGCAGCTTGATTGGACAGCCTTATAGCAATCAGCCCCAGCATTTT. Translating gives CASSLIGQPYSNQPQHF. The V and J genes are TRBV5-5 and TRBJ1-5; possible D gene TRBD1, 6 bases. This CDR3 has 17 residues. Trimming shortened V by 1 base and J by 0 bases, and 14 bases separated the two germline ends. Germline V gene data show CDR1 as SGHKS and CDR2 as YYEKEE (reference sequence).

The rearrangement links TRBV19 to TRBJ1-5; D remains unclear. This CDR3 spans 13 amino acids. Trimming pared 9 bases from V and 3 bases from J, leaving 12 bases between. In germline, CDR1 is LNHDA, CDR2 SQIVND (reference sequence). The CDR3 loop is CASRNPPNQPQHF. The DNA of the CDR3 is TGTGCCAGCAGAAATCCTCCCAATCAGCCCCAGCATTTT.

The DNA of the CDR3 is TGTGCCAGCAGGTCACCCAGGGCCGCGGACGAAGCTTTCTTT. This sequence encodes CASRSPRAADEAFF. The chain combines TRBV6-5 with TRBJ1-1; possibly TRBD1 for D (5 bases). CDR1 and CDR2 from the germline V gene are MNHEY and SVGAGI. V was trimmed by 6 bases and J by 8 bases, leaving 19 bases between them. This CDR3 has 14 amino acids.

CDR3 bases: TGTGCCAGCAGTTTCGACAAAAACTATGGCTACACCTTC. Protein: CASSFDKNYGYTF. The V call is TRBV28, the J call TRBJ1-2, with unresolved D. Germline-derived CDR1 and CDR2 are MDHEN and SYDVKM. This CDR3 has 13 amino acids. V gave up 3 bases and J gave up 2 bases, with 7 bases separating them.

This clone was seen at least ten times. The V call is TRBV7-9, the J call TRBJ2-1, with TRBD1 identical over 7 bases. The CDR3 is 14 amino acids. The junction had 6 bases not matched to a gene; V was cut back by 5 bases and J by 5 bases. Germline V gene data show CDR1 as SEHNR and CDR2 as FQNEAQ (reference sequence). As DNA, the CDR3 is TGTGCCAGCAGCACTGACAGGGCAAACAATGAGCAGTTCTTC. The encoded protein is CASSTDRANNEQFF.

This sequence joins TRBV11-3 and TRBJ2-3, with 16 positions matching TRBD2. Trimming took 5 bases from V and 5 from J; bases not matched to a gene: 7. The CDR3 covers 17 residues. Looked up from germline, CDR1 is SGHNT and CDR2 is YENEEA. The CDR3 sequence is CASSPGTSGGAVDTQYF. CDR3 in DNA: TGTGCCAGCAGCCCTGGGACTAGCGGGGGGGCTGTAGATACGCAGTATTTT.